These 16 T cell receptor beta chains originate from one sample sequenced in a study of blood T cell repertoires in COVID-19 (TCRdb year 2020). Library generation was performed with the immunoSEQ multiplex PCR assay. TCRdb obtained this table from immuneACCESS and retained in-frame rearrangements with V and J assigned. These tables miss some clones; where compared with another copy, unresolved V genes account for less than half of the shortfall, and the remainder is unexplained. This sample is represented by roughly 200,000 clones; around 82% of them were singletons. The ten most abundant clones make up 8.5% to 10% of the sample. Sequences were obtained from peripheral blood. These receptors were taken from a man in his forties with active or convalescent COVID-19.

The gene calls are TRBV5-5 and TRBJ1-2; 9 nucleotides match TRBD1. The CDR3 extends over 15 amino acids. Looked up from germline, CDR1 is SGHKS and CDR2 is YYEKEE (reference sequence). V lost 0 bases, J lost 5 bases, and 5 bases stayed unmatched. The DNA for the CDR3 is TGTGCCAGCAGCTTGGAATTACAGGGGGCATATGGCTACACCTTC. Its protein product is CASSLELQGAYGYTF. Full variable domain (rest looked up from reference TRBV5-5 and TRBJ1-2): DAGVTQSPTHLIKTRGQQVTLRCSPISGHKSVSWYQQVLGQGPQFIFQYYEKEERGRGNFPDRFSARQFPNYSSELNVNALLLGDSALYLCASSLELQGAYGYTFGSGTRLTVV.

This chain connects TRBV7-9 to TRBJ1-4; D is perhaps TRBD1 (6 bases). Germline V gene sequence: CDR1 SEHNR, CDR2 FQNEAQ (reference sequence). The CDR3 loop spans 14 amino acids. Trimming took off 5 bases at V and 4 bases at J, with 11 bases between the two ends. CDR3 loop: CASSLQGRNEKLFF. The DNA for the CDR3 is TGTGCCAGCAGCCTACAGGGACGTAATGAAAAACTGTTTTTT.

This clone has just one count. This chain uses TRBV4-3 with TRBJ2-3, with TRBD2 identical over 15 bases. From germline, CDR1 is LGHNA and CDR2 YSLEER. The CDR3 contains 21 residues. The junction had 12 bases not matched to a gene; V was cut back by 0 bases and J by 2 bases. The CDR3 is CASSQDRWTSGGATNTDTQYF. CDR3 sequence (DNA): TGCGCCAGCAGCCAAGATAGGTGGACTAGCGGGGGGGCAACTAACACAGATACGCAGTATTTT.

This clone was detected only a few times. V usage is TRBV10-1 and J usage is TRBJ2-5; a possible D gene is TRBD1 (5 bases). Per the germline V gene, CDR1 is WNHNN and CDR2 is SYGVQD (reference sequence). Trimming shortened V by 4 bases and J by 2 bases, and 8 bases separated the two germline ends. There are 13 residues in the CDR3. The CDR3 reads CASSGQTQETQYF. CDR3 bases: TGCGCCAGCAGTGGACAGACACAAGAGACCCAGTACTTC.

This clone was recorded once. The genes are TRBV10-1 and TRBJ1-4; D is perhaps TRBD1 (5 bases). Per germline, CDR1 WNHNN and CDR2 SYGVQD (reference sequence). V was shortened by 1 base and J by 5 bases, with 14 bases between the two germline ends. The length of the CDR3 is 16 residues. CDR3 DNA sequence: TGCGCCAGCAGTGAGTTGGGGGGACCGATAAATGAAAAACTGTTTTTT. It codes for CASSELGGPINEKLFF.

This clone has just one count. The chain uses TRBV5-8 and TRBJ1-4; 7 nucleotides align to TRBD1. V shed 5 bases and J 16 bases; nucleotides not matched to a gene: 17. CDR3 length equals 14 residues. In germline, CDR1 is SGHTS, CDR2 YDEGEE. CDR3 nucleotides: TGTGCCAGCAGAATAGGGACAGCAAGTCGGGGTGCGTTTTTT. It is translated as CASRIGTASRGAFF. Looking up the rest from reference TRBV5-8 and TRBJ1-4 gives the full variable domain: EAGVTQSPTHLIKTRGQQATLRCSPISGHTSVYWYQQALGLGLQFLLWYDEGEERNRGNFPPRFSGRQFPNYSSELNVNALELEDSALYLCASRIGTASRGAFFGSGTQLSVL.

The chain joins TRBV19 to TRBJ1-2; TRBD1 might be the D (5 bases). The CDR3 covers 13 residues. Germline loops: CDR1 LNHDA, CDR2 SQIVND (reference sequence). The V end lost 8 bases, the J end lost 1 base, and 11 bases lay between the germline ends. The chain's CDR3 is CASGQVGNYGYTF. CDR3 nucleotides: TGTGCCAGTGGACAAGTTGGTAACTATGGCTACACCTTC. Based on the CDR3 plus reference TRBV19 and TRBJ1-2, the full variable domain is DGGITQSPKYLFRKEGQNVTLSCEQNLNHDAMYWYRQDPGQGLRLIYYSQIVNDFQKGDIAEGYSVSREKKESFPLTVTSAQKNPTAFYLCASGQVGNYGYTFGSGTRLTVV.

This chain links TRBV28 with TRBJ2-1; TRBD1 agrees at 9 bases. Germline lookup yields CDR1 MDHEN and CDR2 SYDVKM. The length of the CDR3 is 15 residues. V was pared by 7 bases and J by 0 bases, with 4 bases of the junction left unmatched. This chain's CDR3 is CASTSTGGSYNEQFF. The DNA of the CDR3 is TGTGCCAGCACCTCGACAGGGGGCTCCTACAATGAGCAGTTCTTC.

V gene TRBV7-3 combines with J gene TRBJ2-2; maybe TRBD1 (6 bases). CDR1 and CDR2 from the germline V gene are SGHTA and FQGTGA. Trimming took off 6 bases at V and 10 bases at J, with 18 bases between the two ends. The CDR3 totals 14 residues. Written as DNA, the CDR3 is TGTGCCAGCAGGCCGGGACACAGCGGCGCGGAGCTGTTTTTT. It yields the protein CASRPGHSGAELFF.

The rearrangement joins TRBV11-3 to TRBJ1-2; TRBD1 agrees at 7 bases. V dropped 0 bases and J dropped 8; count of bases not matched to a gene: 12. Per germline, CDR1 SGHNT and CDR2 YENEEA. The CDR3 is 16 amino acids. The CDR3 nucleotides read TGTGCCAGCAGCTTAGATTCGCGACAGGGAACCTTCGGCTACACCTTC. Translated, it gives CASSLDSRQGTFGYTF.

This chain connects TRBV21-1 to TRBJ2-1; the table's D call of TRBD2 was not tested on the DNA. TRBV21-1 constitutes a pseudogene. The CDR3 loop spans 15 amino acids. The CDR3 here is CASSTLAINYNEQFF. The CDR3 nucleotides are TGTGCCAGCAGCACTTTAGCGATTAACTACAATGAGCAGTTCTTC.

This chain uses TRBV6-5 with TRBJ1-1; D remains ambiguous. The CDR3 has 15 amino acids. Germline-derived CDR1 and CDR2 are MNHEY and SVGAGI. V lost 2 bases to trimming and J lost 0 bases, with 10 bases between them. The DNA of the CDR3 is TGTGCCAGCAGTTACAGAACGGGGATGAACACTGAAGCTTTCTTT. As protein: CASSYRTGMNTEAFF.

The table lists this clone with a few counts. J is TRBJ2-1 and V is TRBV7-8; D is possibly TRBD1 (6 bases). This CDR3 comprises 15 residues. V was clipped by 1 base and J by 4 bases, with 11 bases between them. Germline assignment: CDR1 SGHVS and CDR2 FQNEAQ. CDR3 coding DNA: TGTGCCAGCAGCTTAGACAGGGACCGATACAATGAGCAGTTCTTC. Translation gives CASSLDRDRYNEQFF.

The chain recombines TRBV5-1 with TRBJ1-5; D is ambiguous. This CDR3 is 14 amino acids long. V lost 0 bases to trimming and J lost 5 bases, with 9 bases between them. The V gene's germline CDR1 is SGHRS and CDR2 YFSETQ. CDR3 in amino acids: CASSLGGMDQPQHF. The CDR3 region has the DNA TGCGCCAGCAGCTTGGGAGGAATGGATCAGCCCCAGCATTTT.

The genes are TRBV2 and TRBJ1-6; no clear D. Looked up from germline, CDR1 is SNHLY and CDR2 is FYNNEI. This CDR3 comprises 16 residues. V lost 1 base to trimming and J lost 0 bases, with 7 bases between them. The chain's CDR3 is CASSEGGDSYNSPLHF. Here the CDR3 DNA reads TGTGCCAGCAGTGAAGGCGGGGACTCCTATAATTCACCCCTCCACTTT.

The V gene is TRBV19, the J gene TRBJ1-5; the D is unclear. V lost 5 bases and J lost 0, with 14 bases in between. Germline CDR1 and CDR2: LNHDA and SQIVND (reference sequence). This CDR3 spans 16 amino acids. Here the CDR3 reads CASSPSTLYSNQPQHF. For the CDR3, the DNA is TGTGCCAGTAGTCCCTCGACACTTTATAGCAATCAGCCCCAGCATTTT. The full variable domain, with the rest looked up from reference TRBV19 and TRBJ1-5, is DGGITQSPKYLFRKEGQNVTLSCEQNLNHDAMYWYRQDPGQGLRLIYYSQIVNDFQKGDIAEGYSVSREKKESFPLTVTSAQKNPTAFYLCASSPSTLYSNQPQHFGDGTRLSIL.